This T cell receptor (beta chain) was captured in a study of molecular identifiers for immune sequencing clone quantification. At the level of the study: Replicates partitioned RNA from approximately 20,000 or 100,000 naive CD8 cells into five parts, sequencing four. Study results and caveats: Clones above 20 RNA copies held over 97% of effector molecules, under 1% in naive cells.

Germline V gene lookup returns CDR1 MNHEY and CDR2 SVGAGI. This CDR3 spans 14 amino acids. As regards this clonotype: Antigen specificity is unknown. This may arise from a read error, as a much more abundant clone is one base away.

Bulk TCR libraries were made with methods that had been previously described and with listed TCR primers. TCRdb recomputed calls from the PCR reads with MiXCR, one row per CDR3 protein. The sample includes roughly 300,000 distinct CDR3 sequences, about a quarter seen only once; the top ten take 0.74%. The sequenced sample consisted of naive CD8+ T cells from blood, with Jurkat cell RNA spiked in. This sample's subset: FACS-sorted CD8+CD4-CCR7+CD45RA+ naive T cells. This sequence was found in a human donor in good health. Some libraries in this study had Jurkat cell RNA spiked in. This chain uses TRBV6-5 with TRBJ2-1; possible D gene TRBD2, 5 bases. This chain's CDR3 is CVSSYGLGDNEQFF. DNA for the CDR3: TGTGTCAGCAGCTATGGACTGGGCGACAATGAGCAGTTCTTC.